This record concerns one T cell receptor (beta chain) sequence. Deletions cut 0 bases from V and 0 bases from J, with 10 bases between. This CDR3 is 16 amino acids long. Germline loops: CDR1 LGHDT, CDR2 YNNKEL (reference sequence). This entry belongs to a study of patients and donors after allogeneic stem cell transplantation. TCRdb re-analysed the RT-PCR reads in MiXCR, keeping a single row per CDR3 protein. Of about 410,000 distinct CDR3 sequences listed, roughly 16% are singletons. Specimen: blood, either unsorted or a sorted T cell fraction (not recorded which). The chain uses TRBV3-1 and TRBJ2-3, with D uncertain. This receptor was identified in a human donor who was either an allogeneic HSCT recipient or a stem cell or donor lymphocyte infusion donor (not recorded which). It is not recorded whose cells these are; they may come from a transplant donor. CDR3: CASSQDKHSSTDTQYF. Here the CDR3 DNA reads TGTGCCAGCAGCCAAGACAAGCACTCTAGCACAGATACGCAGTATTTT.